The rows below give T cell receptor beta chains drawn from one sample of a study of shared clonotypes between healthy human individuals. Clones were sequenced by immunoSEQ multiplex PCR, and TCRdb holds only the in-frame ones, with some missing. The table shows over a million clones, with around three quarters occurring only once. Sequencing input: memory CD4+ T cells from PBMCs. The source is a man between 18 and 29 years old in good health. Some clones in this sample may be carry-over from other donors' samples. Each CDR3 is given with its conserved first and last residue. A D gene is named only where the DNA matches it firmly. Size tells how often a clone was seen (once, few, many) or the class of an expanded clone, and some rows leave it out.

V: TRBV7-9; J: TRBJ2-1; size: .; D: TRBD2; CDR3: CASRSSSGGNNEQFF; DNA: TGTGCCAGCAGGTCTTCTAGCGGGGGGAACAATGAGCAGTTCTTC
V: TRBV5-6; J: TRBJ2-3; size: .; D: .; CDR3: CASSLGTTDTQYF; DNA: TGTGCCAGCAGCTTGGGTACAACAGATACGCAGTATTTT
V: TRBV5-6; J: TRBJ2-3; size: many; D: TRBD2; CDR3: CASSSGLAGADTQYF; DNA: TGTGCCAGCAGCTCCGGACTAGCGGGAGCAGATACGCAGTATTTT
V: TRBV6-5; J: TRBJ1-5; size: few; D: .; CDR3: CASSYGGGGNQPQHF; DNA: TGTGCCAGCAGTTACGGGGGAGGGGGCAATCAGCCCCAGCATTTT
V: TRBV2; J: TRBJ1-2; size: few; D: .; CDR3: CASSFDKKYGYTF; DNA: TGTGCCAGCAGTTTTGACAAAAAGTATGGCTACACCTTC
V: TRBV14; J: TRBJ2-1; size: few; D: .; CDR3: CASSLSYEQFF; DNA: TGTGCCAGCAGCCTATCTTATGAGCAGTTCTTC
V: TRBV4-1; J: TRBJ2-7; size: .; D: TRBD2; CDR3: CASSFQLAGGFYEQYF; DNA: TGCGCCAGCAGCTTTCAACTAGCGGGAGGGTTCTACGAGCAGTACTTC
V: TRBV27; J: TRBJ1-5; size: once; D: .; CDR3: CASSFRWDGGGQPQHF; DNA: TGTGCCAGCAGTTTTAGGTGGGACGGTGGGGGTCAGCCCCAGCATTTT
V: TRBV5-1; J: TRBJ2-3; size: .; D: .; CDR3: CASSTDSATDTQYF; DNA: TGCGCCAGCAGCACGGACAGTGCAACAGATACGCAGTATTTT
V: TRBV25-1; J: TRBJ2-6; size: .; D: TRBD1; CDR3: CASSEGQGRSGANVLTF; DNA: TGTGCCAGCAGTGAAGGACAGGGAAGGTCAGGGGCCAACGTCCTGACTTTC
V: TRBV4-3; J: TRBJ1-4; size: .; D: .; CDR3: CASSRQNPNEKLFF; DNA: TGCGCCAGCAGCCGTCAAAACCCTAATGAAAAACTGTTTTTT
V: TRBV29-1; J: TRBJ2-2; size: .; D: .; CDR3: CSVLGARSNTGELFF; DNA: TGCAGCGTTCTAGGAGCGAGGTCGAACACCGGGGAGCTGTTTTTT
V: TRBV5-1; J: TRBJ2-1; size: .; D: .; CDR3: CASSLVGTGSLAGAINEQFF; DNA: TGCGCCAGCAGCTTGGTAGGGACAGGGTCCCTAGCGGGAGCGATCAATGAGCAGTTCTTC
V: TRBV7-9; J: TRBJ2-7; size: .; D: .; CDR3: CASSVTGIGEQYF; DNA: TGTGCCAGCAGCGTGACAGGTATCGGCGAGCAGTACTTC
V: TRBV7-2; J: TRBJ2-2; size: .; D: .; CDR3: CASSLDSPANTGELFF; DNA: TGTGCCAGCAGCTTAGACTCCCCTGCGAACACCGGGGAGCTGTTTTTT
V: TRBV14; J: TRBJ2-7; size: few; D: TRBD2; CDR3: CASKTSGRGSYEQYF; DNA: TGTGCCAGCAAGACTAGCGGGAGAGGTTCTTACGAGCAGTACTTC
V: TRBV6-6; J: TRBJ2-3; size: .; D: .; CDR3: CASSYREGTDTQYF; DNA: TGTGCCAGCAGTTATCGGGAAGGCACAGATACGCAGTATTTT
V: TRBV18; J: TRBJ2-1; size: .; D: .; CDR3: CASSPPLAAPFNEQFF; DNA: TGTGCCAGCTCACCCCCTTTGGCAGCTCCTTTCAATGAGCAGTTCTTC
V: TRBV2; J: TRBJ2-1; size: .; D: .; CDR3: CASKGRGKDEQFF; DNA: TGTGCCAGCAAAGGACGGGGTAAGGATGAGCAGTTCTTC
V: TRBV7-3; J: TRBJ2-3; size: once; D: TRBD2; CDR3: CASSLRAGRTTDTQYF; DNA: TGTGCCAGCAGCCTGAGAGCGGGAAGAACCACAGATACGCAGTATTTT
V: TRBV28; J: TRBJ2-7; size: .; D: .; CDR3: CASRSNYEQYF; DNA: TGTGCCAGCAGGAGTAACTACGAGCAGTACTTC
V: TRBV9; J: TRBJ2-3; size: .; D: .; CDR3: CASSDRGGADTQYF; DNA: TGTGCCAGCAGCGACAGGGGGGGGGCAGATACGCAGTATTTT
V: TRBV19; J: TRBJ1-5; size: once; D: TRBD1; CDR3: CASSIRGGDSDSNQPQHF; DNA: TGTGCCAGTAGTATAAGGGGCGGGGACAGTGATAGCAATCAGCCCCAGCATTTT
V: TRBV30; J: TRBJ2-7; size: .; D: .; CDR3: CARGGQGVYEQYF; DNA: TGTGCCCGTGGCGGCCAGGGAGTTTACGAGCAGTACTTC
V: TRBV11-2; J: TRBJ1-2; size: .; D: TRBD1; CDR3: CASSIYSGGRGYTF; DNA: TGTGCCAGCAGCATCTACTCAGGGGGCCGCGGCTACACCTTC
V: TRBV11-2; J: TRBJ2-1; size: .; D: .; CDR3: CASSHRDFGNEQFF; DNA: TGTGCCAGCAGCCACCGGGACTTCGGCAATGAGCAGTTCTTC
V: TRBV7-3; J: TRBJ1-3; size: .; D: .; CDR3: CASSLTPRSETGNTIYF; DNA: TGTGCCAGCAGCTTAACTCCCAGGTCTGAGACTGGAAACACCATATATTTT
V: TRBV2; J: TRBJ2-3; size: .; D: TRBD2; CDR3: CASIFLSSGSSSTDTQYF; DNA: TGTGCCAGCATCTTTTTGTCTAGCGGGAGTTCTAGCACAGATACGCAGTATTTT
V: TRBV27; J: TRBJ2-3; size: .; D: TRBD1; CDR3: CASSLYTGGGTDTQYF; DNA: TGTGCCAGCAGTTTATATACAGGGGGCGGCACAGATACGCAGTATTTT
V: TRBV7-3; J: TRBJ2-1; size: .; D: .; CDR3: CASSRHPNEGNEQFF; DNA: TGTGCCAGCAGCCGACACCCTAACGAGGGCAATGAGCAGTTCTTC
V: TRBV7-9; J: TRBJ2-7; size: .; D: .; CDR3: CASSSTGTSLGGYF; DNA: TGTGCCAGCAGCTCAACCGGGACTTCTCTTGGGGGATACTTC
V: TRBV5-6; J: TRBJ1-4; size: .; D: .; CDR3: CASSFSSIGKLFF; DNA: TGTGCCAGCAGCTTTTCATCGATTGGAAAACTGTTTTTT
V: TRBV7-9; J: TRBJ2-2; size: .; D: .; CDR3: CASSRELDTGELFF; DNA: TGTGCCAGCAGCCGTGAATTAGACACCGGGGAGCTGTTTTTT
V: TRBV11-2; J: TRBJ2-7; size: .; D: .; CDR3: CASSLGGRGANSEQYF; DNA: TGTGCCAGCAGCTTAGGAGGCAGGGGAGCCAACTCCGAGCAGTACTTC
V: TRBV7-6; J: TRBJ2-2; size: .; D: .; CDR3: CASSVRGGELFF; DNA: TGTGCCAGCAGCGTCAGGGGCGGGGAGCTGTTTTTT
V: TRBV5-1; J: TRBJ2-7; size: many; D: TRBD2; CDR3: CASSLMMTSGTNYEQYF; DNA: TGCGCCAGCAGCTTGATGATGACTAGCGGAACAAATTACGAGCAGTACTTC
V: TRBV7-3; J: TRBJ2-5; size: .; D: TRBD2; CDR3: CASSRTSGPQETQYF; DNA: TGTGCCAGCAGCCGGACTAGCGGCCCCCAAGAGACCCAGTACTTC
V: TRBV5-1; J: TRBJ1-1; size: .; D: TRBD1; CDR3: CASSHRGGPRATEAFF; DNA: TGCGCCAGCAGCCACAGGGGGGGGCCGAGGGCCACTGAAGCTTTCTTT
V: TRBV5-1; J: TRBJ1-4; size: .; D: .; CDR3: CASSLLIGNEKLFF; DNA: TGCGCCAGCAGCCTTTTAATTGGTAATGAAAAACTGTTTTTT
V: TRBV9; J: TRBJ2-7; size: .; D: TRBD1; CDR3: CASSPSTGGLGEQYF; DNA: TGTGCCAGCAGCCCTTCGACAGGGGGCCTAGGAGAGCAGTACTTC
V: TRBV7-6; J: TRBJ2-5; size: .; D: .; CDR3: CASSSGFTEETQYF; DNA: TGTGCCAGCAGCTCAGGATTTACCGAAGAGACCCAGTACTTC
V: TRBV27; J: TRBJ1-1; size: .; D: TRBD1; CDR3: CASSLRTGWRAFF; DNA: TGTGCCAGCAGTTTAAGGACAGGGTGGCGGGCTTTCTTT
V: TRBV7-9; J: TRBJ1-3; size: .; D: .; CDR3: CASSRAASSGNTIYF; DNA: TGTGCCAGCAGCCGGGCTGCGAGCTCTGGAAACACCATATATTTT
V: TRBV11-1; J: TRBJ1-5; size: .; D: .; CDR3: CASSRAGNQPQHF; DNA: TGTGCCAGCAGCAGGGCGGGGAATCAGCCCCAGCATTTT
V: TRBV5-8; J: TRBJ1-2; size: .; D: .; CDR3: CASSSPRVHGYTF; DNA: TGTGCCAGCAGCTCCCCGCGGGTCCATGGCTACACCTTC
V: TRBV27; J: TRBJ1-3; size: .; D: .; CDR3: CASSTRGSGNTIYF; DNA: TGTGCCAGCAGCACGAGGGGCTCTGGAAACACCATATATTTT
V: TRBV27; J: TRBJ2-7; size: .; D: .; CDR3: CASSPPDRLYEQYF; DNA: TGTGCCAGCAGTCCACCGGACAGACTCTACGAGCAGTACTTC
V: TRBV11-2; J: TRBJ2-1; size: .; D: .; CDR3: CASSPRLSAYNEQFF; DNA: TGTGCCAGCAGCCCACGACTATCCGCCTACAATGAGCAGTTCTTC
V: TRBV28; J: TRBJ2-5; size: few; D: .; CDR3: CASRPTGTWETQYF; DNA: TGTGCCAGCAGACCTACAGGGACATGGGAGACCCAGTACTTC
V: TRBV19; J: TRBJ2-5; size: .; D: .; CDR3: CASRTKNVETQYF; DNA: TGTGCCAGTAGGACTAAAAACGTGGAGACCCAGTACTTC
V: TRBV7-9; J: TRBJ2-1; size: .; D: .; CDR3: CASSLGPGGNEQFF; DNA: TGTGCCAGCAGCCTAGGGCCGGGTGGAAATGAGCAGTTCTTC
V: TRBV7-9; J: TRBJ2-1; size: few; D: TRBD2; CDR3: CASSLAPGGRSYNEQFF; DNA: TGTGCCAGCAGCTTAGCGCCGGGGGGACGCTCCTACAATGAGCAGTTCTTC
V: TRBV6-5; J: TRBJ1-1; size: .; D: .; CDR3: CASRPGGNTEAFF; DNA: TGTGCCAGCAGGCCGGGGGGGAACACTGAAGCTTTCTTT
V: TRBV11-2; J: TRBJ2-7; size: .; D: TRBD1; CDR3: CASSKPGQGSSYEQYF; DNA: TGTGCCAGCAGCAAGCCGGGACAGGGGAGCTCCTACGAGCAGTACTTC
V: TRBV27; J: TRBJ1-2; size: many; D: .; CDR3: CASSLLGGYNGYTF; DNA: TGTGCCAGCAGTTTATTAGGGGGGTACAATGGCTACACCTTC
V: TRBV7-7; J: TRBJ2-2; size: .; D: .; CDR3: CASSPDTGELFF; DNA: TGTGCCAGCAGCCCCGACACCGGGGAGCTGTTTTTT
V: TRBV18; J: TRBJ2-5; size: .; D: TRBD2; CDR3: CASSLGLAGTATQRTQYF; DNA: TGTGCCAGCTCCCTGGGACTAGCGGGGACCGCGACCCAAAGAACCCAGTACTTC
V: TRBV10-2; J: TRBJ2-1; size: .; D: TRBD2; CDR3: CASSPHGTSGYNEQFF; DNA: TGCGCCAGCAGTCCTCACGGGACTAGCGGATACAATGAGCAGTTCTTC
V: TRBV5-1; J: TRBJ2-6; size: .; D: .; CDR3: CASSLVPGFSSGANVLTF; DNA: TGCGCCAGCAGCTTAGTGCCGGGGTTCTCCTCTGGGGCCAACGTCCTGACTTTC
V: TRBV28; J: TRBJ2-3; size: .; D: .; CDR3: CASRGGARRGTPSSTDTQYF; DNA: TGTGCCAGCAGGGGGGGGGCCCGCCGGGGGACACCTTCTAGCACAGATACGCAGTATTTT